The 2 T cell receptor beta chains below come from one sample, sequenced in a study of neoadjuvant anti-PD-1 for oral cavity cancer. Sequencing used immunoSEQ multiplex PCR; TCRdb keeps in-frame clones, though not all of them. The sample holds thousands of clones, 47% seen once. The specimen comprised tumor tissue, sampled before nivolumab (anti-PD-1) treatment. The receptors were sampled from a person between 40 and 80 years old with oral cavity squamous cell carcinoma.

The sample holds a few counts of this clone. The V and J genes are TRBV18 and TRBJ2-7, with TRBD1 as a possible D gene (6 bases). This CDR3 region has 15 residues. Germline CDR1 is KGHSH and CDR2 is LQKENI. Trimming shortened V by 3 bases and J by 1 base, and 13 bases separated the two germline ends. CDR3 sequence reads: CASSPSRGSSYEQYF. CDR3 coding DNA: TGTGCCAGCTCACCGTCCAGGGGCTCATCCTACGAGCAGTACTTC.

The chain joins TRBV15 to TRBJ2-3; D tentatively fits TRBD1 or TRBD2 (5 bases each). Germline V gene sequence: CDR1 LNHNV, CDR2 YYDKDF (reference sequence). V lost 8 bases and J lost 3, with 12 bases in between. The CDR3 has 13 amino acids. The CDR3 sequence is CATSGGGTDTQYF. The DNA of the CDR3 is TGTGCCACCTCTGGGGGTGGTACAGATACGCAGTATTTT.